The entry that follows covers one T cell receptor (beta chain) sequence. This sample's time point: blood at routine non-recurrence follow-up after resection. This record belongs to a study of spatial heterogeneity in lung cancer. TCRdb re-analysed the 5' RACE reads in MiXCR, keeping a single row per CDR3 protein. The sample has 110,000 or so distinct CDR3 sequences; 9.5% to 14% are singletons. This CDR3 is 14 amino acids long. The V end lost 4 bases, the J end lost 5 bases, and 13 bases lay between the germline ends. From germline, CDR1 is SGHRS and CDR2 YFSETQ. This clonotype was obtained from a female donor with early-stage non-small cell lung cancer. Material: PBMCs, obtained at follow-up. The chain employs TRBV5-1 and TRBJ2-1; a weak D match, TRBD2 (6 bases). For the CDR3, the DNA is TGCGCCAGCAGCACGATCGGGACTCACAATGAGCAGTTCTTC. The encoded protein is CASSTIGTHNEQFF.